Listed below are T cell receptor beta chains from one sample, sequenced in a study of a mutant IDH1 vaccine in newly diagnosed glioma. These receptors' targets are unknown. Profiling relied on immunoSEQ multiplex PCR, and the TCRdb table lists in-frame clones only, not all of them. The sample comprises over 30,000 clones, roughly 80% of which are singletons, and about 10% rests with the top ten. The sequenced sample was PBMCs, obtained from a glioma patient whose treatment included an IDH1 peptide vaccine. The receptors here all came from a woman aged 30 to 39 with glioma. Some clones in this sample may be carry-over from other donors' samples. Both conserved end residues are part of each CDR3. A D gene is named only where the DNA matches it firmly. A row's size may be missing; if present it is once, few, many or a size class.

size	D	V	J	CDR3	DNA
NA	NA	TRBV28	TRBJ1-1	CASSSGFGGAFF	TGTGCCAGCAGTTCCGGTTTCGGAGGGGCTTTCTTT
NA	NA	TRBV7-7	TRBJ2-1	CASSPDDGEQFF	TGTGCTAGCAGCCCCGATGACGGTGAGCAGTTCTTC
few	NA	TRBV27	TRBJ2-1	CASSLRQRREQFF	TGTGCCAGCAGTTTACGACAGAGGCGTGAGCAGTTCTTC
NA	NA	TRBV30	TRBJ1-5	CAWSVGRNQPQHF	TGTGCCTGGAGTGTCGGTAGGAATCAGCCCCAGCATTTT
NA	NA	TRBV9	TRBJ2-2	CASSRETGGTGELFF	TGTGCCAGCAGCCGGGAGACAGGTGGCACCGGGGAGCTGTTTTTT
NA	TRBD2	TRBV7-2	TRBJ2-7	CASSRGTSGRRRGYEQYF	TGTGCCAGCAGCCGCGGGACTAGCGGGAGAAGGAGGGGTTACGAGCAGTACTTC
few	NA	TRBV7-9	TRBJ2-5	CASSVLQGQETQYF	TGTGCCAGCAGCGTTCTACAGGGCCAAGAGACCCAGTACTTC
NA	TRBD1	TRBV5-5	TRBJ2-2	CASSSTGGWELFF	TGTGCCAGCAGCTCGACAGGGGGATGGGAGCTGTTTTTT
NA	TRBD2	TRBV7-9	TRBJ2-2	CASSLTSGTGELFF	TGTGCCAGCAGCTTAACTAGCGGCACCGGGGAGCTGTTTTTT
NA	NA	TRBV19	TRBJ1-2	CASKPGRGNYGYTF	TGTGCCAGTAAACCAGGGAGGGGAAACTATGGCTACACCTTC
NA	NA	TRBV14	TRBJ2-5	CASSQDIPREETQYF	TGTGCCAGCAGCCAGGACATCCCTCGGGAAGAGACCCAGTACTTC
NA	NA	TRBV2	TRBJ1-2	CASRGDYGYTF	TGTGCCAGCAGGGGGGACTATGGCTACACCTTC
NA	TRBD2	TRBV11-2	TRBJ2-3	CASSLRSDTSGSSDTQYF	TGTGCCAGCAGCTTAAGGTCCGACACTAGCGGGAGTTCAGATACGCAGTATTTT
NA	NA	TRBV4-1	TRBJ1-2	CASSQEPRQANYGYTF	TGCGCCAGCAGCCAAGAGCCTAGGCAGGCTAACTATGGCTACACCTTC
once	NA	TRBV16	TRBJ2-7	CASSQASEGYEQYF	TGTGCCAGCAGCCAAGCCTCAGAGGGCTACGAGCAGTACTTC
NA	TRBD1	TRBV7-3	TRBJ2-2	CASSWGTAGGELFF	TGTGCCAGCAGCTGGGGGACAGCCGGAGGGGAGCTGTTTTTT
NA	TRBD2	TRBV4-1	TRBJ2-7	CASSQVKRDNEQYF	TGCGCCAGCAGCCAAGTGAAGCGGGATAACGAGCAGTACTTC
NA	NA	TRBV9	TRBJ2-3	CASSVGGTDTQYF	TGTGCCAGCAGCGTGGGGGGAACAGATACGCAGTATTTT
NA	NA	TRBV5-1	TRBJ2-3	CASSLWLPASTDTQYF	TGCGCCAGCAGCTTGTGGTTACCGGCTAGCACAGATACGCAGTATTTT
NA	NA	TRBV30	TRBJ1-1	CAWNKKTNTEAFF	TGTGCCTGGAATAAGAAGACGAACACTGAAGCTTTCTTT
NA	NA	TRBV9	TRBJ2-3	CASSVAGPGVDTQYF	TGTGCCAGCAGCGTAGCTGGGCCCGGGGTAGATACGCAGTATTTT
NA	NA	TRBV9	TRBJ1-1	CASSVDTLNTEAFF	TGTGCCAGCAGCGTAGACACTCTGAACACTGAAGCTTTCTTT
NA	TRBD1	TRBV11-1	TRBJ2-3	CASSSILTDRASTDTQYF	TGTGCCAGCAGCTCAATCTTAACTGACAGGGCTAGCACAGATACGCAGTATTTT
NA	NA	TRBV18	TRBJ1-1	CASSPPGRGSVAFF	TGTGCCAGCTCACCACCGGGGCGGGGGTCGGTAGCTTTCTTT
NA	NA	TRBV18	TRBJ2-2	CASSPVTRGELFF	TGTGCCAGCTCACCAGTGACTCGCGGGGAGCTGTTTTTT
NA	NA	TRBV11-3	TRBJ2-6	CASSLNSGANVLTF	TGTGCCAGCAGCTTAAACTCTGGGGCCAACGTCCTGACTTTC
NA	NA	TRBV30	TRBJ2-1	CAWSDPQGGYNEQFF	TGTGCCTGGAGTGACCCTCAAGGGGGCTACAATGAGCAGTTCTTC
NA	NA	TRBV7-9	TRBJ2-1	CASSPERDEQFF	TGTGCCAGCAGCCCTGAGCGGGATGAGCAGTTCTTC
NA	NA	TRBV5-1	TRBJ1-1	CASTPTGWTEAFF	TGCGCCAGCACCCCGACAGGATGGACTGAAGCTTTCTTT
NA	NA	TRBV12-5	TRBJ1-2	CASGLDRADGYTF	TGTGCTAGTGGTTTGGACAGGGCCGATGGCTACACCTTC
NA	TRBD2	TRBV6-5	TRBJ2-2	CASSYEAGGYTGELFF	TGTGCCAGCAGTTACGAAGCGGGAGGGTACACCGGGGAGCTGTTTTTT
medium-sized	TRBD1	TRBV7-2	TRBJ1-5	CASSLEQGASQPQHF	TGTGCCAGCAGCTTAGAACAGGGGGCGAGTCAGCCCCAGCATTTT
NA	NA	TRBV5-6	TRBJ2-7	CASSLSGSSYEQYF	TGTGCCAGCAGCTTGTCGGGGAGTTCCTACGAGCAGTACTTC
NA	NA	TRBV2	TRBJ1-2	CASSERGSSYGYTF	TGTGCCAGCAGTGAAAGGGGCTCGTCCTATGGCTACACCTTC
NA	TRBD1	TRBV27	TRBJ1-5	CASRQGAGQPQHF	TGTGCCAGCAGGCAGGGGGCTGGTCAGCCCCAGCATTTT
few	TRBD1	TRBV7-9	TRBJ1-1	CASSLDTGGGEAFF	TGTGCCAGCAGCTTAGATACAGGGGGAGGTGAAGCTTTCTTT
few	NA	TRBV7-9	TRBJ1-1	CASSRFGGAGAEAFF	TGTGCCAGCAGCCGCTTCGGGGGGGCGGGAGCTGAAGCTTTCTTT
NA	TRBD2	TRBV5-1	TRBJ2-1	CASSPIPSGPYNEQFF	TGCGCCAGCAGTCCCATCCCTAGCGGCCCCTACAATGAGCAGTTCTTC
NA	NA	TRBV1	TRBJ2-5	CTSSQGCGRARETQYF	TGCACCAGCAGCCAGGGCTGCGGGAGGGCCCGGGAGACCCAGTACTTC
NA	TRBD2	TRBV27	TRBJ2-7	CASSHGPGTSGRAYEQYF	TGTGCCAGCAGCCACGGACCCGGGACTAGCGGGAGGGCCTACGAGCAGTACTTC
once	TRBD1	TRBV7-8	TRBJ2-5	CASSLMQGAETQYF	TGTGCCAGCAGCTTAATGCAGGGGGCAGAGACCCAGTACTTC
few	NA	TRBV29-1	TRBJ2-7	CSVEGVDKGGDEQYF	TGCAGCGTTGAAGGGGTAGACAAAGGTGGCGACGAGCAGTACTTC
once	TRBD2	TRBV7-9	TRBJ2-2	CASSPRGGVEELFF	TGTGCCAGCAGCCCTAGGGGAGGGGTTGAGGAGCTGTTTTTT
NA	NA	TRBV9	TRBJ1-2	CASSVGGGRNYGYTF	TGTGCCAGCAGCGTAGGAGGGGGACGGAACTATGGCTACACCTTC
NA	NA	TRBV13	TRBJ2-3	CASSPGGGGTDTQYF	TGTGCCAGCAGCCCTGGAGGAGGAGGGACAGATACGCAGTATTTT
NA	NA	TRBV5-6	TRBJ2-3	CASSLGSSDTQYF	TGTGCCAGCAGCTTGGGAAGTTCAGATACGCAGTATTTT